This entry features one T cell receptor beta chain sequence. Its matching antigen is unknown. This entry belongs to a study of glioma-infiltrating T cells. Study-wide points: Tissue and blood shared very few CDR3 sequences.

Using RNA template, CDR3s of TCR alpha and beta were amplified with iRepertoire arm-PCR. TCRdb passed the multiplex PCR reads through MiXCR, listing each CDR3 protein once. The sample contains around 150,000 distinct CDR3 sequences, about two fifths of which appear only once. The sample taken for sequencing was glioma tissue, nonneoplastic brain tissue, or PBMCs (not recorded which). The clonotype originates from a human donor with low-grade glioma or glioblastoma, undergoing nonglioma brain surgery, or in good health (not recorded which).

The CDR3 DNA is TGTGCCAGCTCACCAGGCGCCCTCTACAATGAGCAGTTCTTC. It is translated as CASSPGALYNEQFF. The J gene is TRBJ2-1, the V gene TRBV18; D is ambiguous. This CDR3 spans 14 amino acids. The V end lost 2 bases, the J end lost 3 bases, and 8 bases lay between the germline ends. Germline values: CDR1 KGHSH, CDR2 LQKENI.